This T cell receptor beta chain was found in a study of T cells in Graves' hyperthyroidism and ophthalmopathy. Across the whole study: Peripheral blood collection took place at initial diagnosis, before any treatment.

Amplified TCR beta CDR3 regions derived from RNA transcripts. TCR CDR3 underwent first-round RT-PCR with the HTBI primer set. TCRdb itself ran the multiplex PCR reads through MiXCR, one entry per CDR3 protein. The sample consists of around 440,000 distinct CDR3 sequences, 15% to 19% of them appearing once. This clonotype was seen more than once but under ten times. The antigen remains undetermined. Patients aged 18 to 65 had newly diagnosed hyperthyroidism lasting under 2 months. The V and J ends lost 1 base and 7 bases respectively, with 11 bases between them. Germline CDR1 SGDLS, CDR2 YYNGEE. The CDR3 has 13 amino acids. Overall study results and limits: Most thyroid-expanded clonotypes above 0.001 were also found in blood.

Material: blood. This TCR derives from a woman aged 18-30 years with Graves' hyperthyroidism. The rearrangement joins TRBV9 to TRBJ1-1; D remains unclear. The DNA for the CDR3 is TGTGCCAGCAGCGTAAAGAGCACCGATGAAGCTTTCTTT. Residues: CASSVKSTDEAFF.